This T cell receptor beta chain was retrieved from a study of T cells after yellow fever vaccination. TCRdb re-called the 5' RACE reads with MiXCR, one entry per CDR3 protein. The table has about 240,000 distinct CDR3 sequences, 6.9% seen once. General study findings and limits: FACS-sorted repertoires could harbor abundant contaminating bulk-population clonotypes. Compared with primary, the secondary response was weaker and peaked at day 5, not 15.

The table lists this clonotype with a few counts. No antigen is known for it. The CDR3 extends over 13 amino acids. In germline, CDR1 is SQVTM, CDR2 ANQGSEA. V was clipped by 7 bases and J by 0 bases; unmatched bases: 4. The chain joins TRBV29-1 to TRBJ1-1, with 8 bases identical to TRBD1. The input for sequencing was CD4+ T cells sorted from PBMCs, taken 15 days after the yellow fever booster vaccination. This TCR was sampled from a young man who received the YFV17D yellow fever vaccine. CDR3 DNA sequence: TGCAGCGGCGGACAGGGAGTGAACACTGAAGCTTTCTTT. Amino acids: CSGGQGVNTEAFF.